This record concerns one TCR beta chain sequence. The entry originates in a study of blood T cell repertoires in COVID-19. The method was immunoSEQ multiplex PCR; TCRdb's version includes in-frame clones alone and lacks a portion of them. The sample includes 200,000 to 250,000 clones, 86% of them seen just once. CDR1 DFQATT and CDR2 SNEGSKA come from the germline V gene (reference sequence). The trim removed 6 bases at V and 6 bases at J, leaving 4 bases unmatched. The CDR3 totals 11 residues. Specimen: peripheral blood. The chain carries TRBV20-1 and TRBJ2-7, with 8 bases fitting TRBD1. The TCR originated in a woman aged 80 or over with COVID-19, enrolled during active disease. The CDR3: CSAGTGGEQYV. The CDR3 DNA reads TGCAGTGCAGGGACAGGCGGCGAGCAGTACGTC.